This T cell receptor beta chain was observed in a study of T cell changes during pregnancy in multiple sclerosis. Sequenced by immunoSEQ multiplex PCR; TCRdb stores in-frame clones only, minus some. Among fewer than 40,000 clones listed, about 90% were seen once. The clonotype originates from a female donor with multiple sclerosis, enrolled in a pregnancy study. This specimen consisted of CD8+ T cells from peripheral blood mononuclear cells, obtained after pregnancy.

Written as DNA, the CDR3 is TGTGCCAGCAGTTACCTTTCAGATCCTTACGAGCAGTACTTC. Translated: CASSYLSDPYEQYF. The chain is built from TRBV6-5 and TRBJ2-7; D not resolved. The V and J ends lost 2 bases and 4 bases respectively, with 12 bases between them. The germline V gene has CDR1 MNHEY and CDR2 SVGAGI. CDR3 size: 14 residues.